The T cell receptor (beta chain) described here comes from a study of naive and memory T cell subsets. The CDR3 has 15 amino acids. Germline CDR1 is MDHEN and CDR2 is SYDVKM. V gave up 5 bases and J gave up 0 bases; unmatched junction bases: 4. This clonotype occurred a few times. Both TRBC1 and TRBC2 were covered by a beta constant-region primer of two equimolar oligonucleotides. TCRdb processed the UMI-ligation and nested PCR reads anew with MiXCR; each CDR3 protein has one entry. The sample has about 150,000 distinct CDR3 sequences, 15% to 20% seen once. The receptor was derived from a human donor in good health. This chain uses TRBV28 with TRBJ1-5, with TRBD1 identical over 7 bases. Sequenced material: naive CD4+ T cells from blood. DNA for the CDR3: TGTGCCAGCAGTCCAGGGGGGGCTAGCAATCAGCCCCAGCATTTT. Its translation is CASSPGGASNQPQHF.